This T cell receptor beta chain was observed in a study of T cells in Graves' hyperthyroidism and ophthalmopathy. RNA transcripts yielded amplified TCR beta CDR3 regions. When the TCR CDR3 underwent first-round RT-PCR, the HTBI primer set was used. TCRdb recomputed calls from the multiplex PCR reads with MiXCR, one row per CDR3 protein. The sample includes over 500,000 distinct CDR3 sequences, 15% to 20% of them seen just once. This clonotype was seen many times. This TCR derives from a woman aged 30 to 39 with Graves' ophthalmopathy. The sample taken for sequencing was blood.

CDR3 nucleotides: TGCAGCGCTGGACTAGCGGGACACCTAAACACCGGGGAGCTGTTTTTT. This sequence encodes CSAGLAGHLNTGELFF. J is TRBJ2-2 and V is TRBV29-1; 12 bases are shared with TRBD2. The V and J ends lost 7 bases and 2 bases, in that order; junction bases with no gene match: 8. The germline gives CDR1 SQVTM, CDR2 ANQGSEA. CDR3 length: 16 residues.